The clone carrying this T cell receptor (beta chain) was counted only a few times. The antigen is unknown. J was trimmed by 7 bases and V by 3 bases; bases with no gene match: 6. Germline V lookup: CDR1 SGHTA, CDR2 FQGNSA. The CDR3 has 15 amino acids. The data stem from a study of CD8 T cells in ankylosing spondylitis. Regarding the study as a whole: Researchers reportedly found disease-linked clones significantly enriched in matched ankylosing spondylitis synovial fluid. A TCR beta motif made of about 8 highly homologous variants seemed typical of ankylosing spondylitis blood. Clones that were linked to disease were CD8+ and were relatively rare in peripheral blood.

Quantitative 5'-RACE with molecular barcodes was used to make the TCR beta libraries. TCRdb used MiXCR to reprocess the 5' RACE reads, holding one entry per CDR3 protein. The profile shows 250,000 or so distinct CDR3 sequences, around a tenth of them singletons. This receptor was obtained from a male donor with ankylosing spondylitis or in good health (not recorded which). This sequence joins TRBV7-2 and TRBJ2-7; TRBD2 aligns across 13 bases. Sequenced: blood, either unsorted or a sorted T cell fraction (not recorded which). The CDR3 is CASSFSGTSGVEQYF. CDR3 in DNA: TGTGCCAGCAGCTTCTCCGGGACTAGCGGGGTGGAGCAGTACTTC.